Below are 21 T cell receptor beta chains sequenced from a single sample in a study of T cells after yellow fever vaccination. Via MiXCR, TCRdb re-called the 5' RACE reads, giving one row per CDR3 protein. The sample carries 450,000 to 550,000 distinct CDR3 sequences, 15% to 20% recorded once. Sequenced material: PBMCs, taken 15 days after the yellow fever booster vaccination. Receptor source: a man in his thirties or forties who received the YFV17D yellow fever vaccine.

This clonotype was found a few times. This chain joins TRBV7-2 and TRBJ2-7; D call uncertain. V was trimmed by 5 bases and J by 0 bases, leaving 14 bases between them. Germline V gives CDR1 SGHTA, CDR2 FQGNSA. CDR3 size: 15 residues. This chain's CDR3 is CASSATAPNSYEQYF. Written as DNA, the CDR3 is TGTGCCAGCAGCGCAACGGCCCCAAACTCCTACGAGCAGTACTTC.

This clonotype turned up a few times. The rearrangement links TRBV5-1 to TRBJ1-4; TRBD1 might be the D (6 bases). Trimming removed 0 bases at V and 5 bases at J, with 11 bases between. The CDR3 runs 15 residues. Germline CDR1 is SGHRS and CDR2 is YFSETQ. The CDR3: CASSLGTAMNEKLFF. The CDR3 nucleotides are TGCGCCAGCAGCTTGGGGACAGCGATGAATGAAAAACTGTTTTTT.

The rearrangement joins TRBV18 to TRBJ2-5; 7 nucleotides match TRBD2. V trimming: 2 bases; J trimming: 3 bases; junction bases outside the gene matches: 6. Germline V gene data show CDR1 as KGHSH and CDR2 as LQKENI. This CDR3 contains 15 residues. CDR3 protein: CASSPDRGTKETQYF. For the CDR3, the DNA is TGTGCCAGCTCACCAGATCGGGGGACTAAAGAGACCCAGTACTTC.

The chain's CDR3 is CAIGTGDTGELFF. The CDR3 nucleotides read TGTGCCATAGGAACAGGGGACACCGGGGAGCTGTTTTTT. V gene TRBV21-1 combines with J gene TRBJ2-2; the table gives TRBD1 as D, unverified against the DNA. TRBV21-1 is a listed pseudogene. The CDR3 consists of 13 residues.

The V and J genes are TRBV12-3 or TRBV12-4 and TRBJ2-7; maybe TRBD1 (6 bases). CDR3 length equals 14 residues. V shed 3 bases and J shed 2 bases, with 11 bases lying between them. This CDR3 is CASSFPGTTYEQYF. The DNA of the CDR3 is TGTGCCAGCAGTTTCCCCGGGACAACCTACGAGCAGTACTTC.

The CDR3 spells CAISESVGQETQYF. The CDR3 DNA follows: TGTGCCATCAGTGAATCTGTGGGCCAAGAGACCCAGTACTTC. The chain uses TRBV10-3 and TRBJ2-5; no clear D. The CDR3 is 14 residues long. Germline V gene sequence: CDR1 ENHRY, CDR2 SYGVKD. The V and J ends lost 3 bases and 1 base respectively, with 9 bases between them.

This clonotype occurred many times. The J gene is TRBJ2-1, the V gene TRBV5-1; 8 bases are a match to TRBD2. The V segment lost 0 bases and the J segment 4 bases; nucleotides outside the gene matches: 6. Germline lookup yields CDR1 SGHRS and CDR2 YFSETQ. This CDR3 is 16 amino acids long. CDR3 protein: CASSLVPGRAYNEQFF. The CDR3 DNA is TGCGCCAGCAGCTTGGTTCCCGGGAGGGCTTACAATGAGCAGTTCTTC.

V gene TRBV5-1 combines with J gene TRBJ2-7, with D maybe TRBD1 (7 bases). The V end lost 6 bases, the J end lost 2 bases, and 18 bases lay between the germline ends. The CDR3 is 15 residues long. The germline gives CDR1 SGHRS, CDR2 YFSETQ. CDR3 bases: TGCGCCAGCACAATCGGCGGGACAGTGACCTACGAGCAGTACTTC. Translated: CASTIGGTVTYEQYF.

The chain carries TRBV6-9 and TRBJ2-2; D perhaps matches TRBD2 (6 bases). The CDR3 runs 13 residues. Germline V gene lookup returns CDR1 MNHGY and CDR2 SVAAGI. V was clipped by 8 bases and J by 5 bases, with 12 bases between them. The CDR3 sequence: CASGGHKTGELFF. Written as DNA, the CDR3 is TGTGCCAGCGGAGGGCATAAAACCGGGGAGCTGTTTTTT.

J is TRBJ2-4 and V is TRBV20-1; the match to TRBD2 covers 8 bases. Trimming took 6 bases from V and 2 from J; bases not matched to a gene: 9. The germline V gene has CDR1 DFQATT and CDR2 SNEGSKA (reference sequence). The CDR3 is 15 residues long. The CDR3 nucleotides read TGCAGTGCCGGCAGCGGGAGCGATACCAAAAACATTCAGTACTTC. Amino acid sequence: CSAGSGSDTKNIQYF.

The genes are TRBV6-1 and TRBJ2-3, with D perhaps being TRBD1 or TRBD2 (5 bases each). The CDR3 is made up of 13 amino acids. Per germline, CDR1 MNHNS and CDR2 SASEGT. V was shortened by 7 bases and J by 4 bases, with 12 bases between the two germline ends. As DNA, the CDR3 is TGTGCCAGCAAAGTCGGGGCCCCAGATACGCAGTATTTT. Its translation is CASKVGAPDTQYF.

This CDR3 reads CAISAMRDTQYF. CDR3 nucleotides: TGTGCCATCAGTGCTATGCGGGATACGCAGTATTTT. This rearrangement joins TRBV10-3 to TRBJ2-3; D gene ambiguous. This CDR3 region has 12 residues. The V and J ends lost 4 bases and 6 bases respectively, with 8 bases between them. Germline CDR1 ENHRY, CDR2 SYGVKD.

The chain uses TRBV19 and TRBJ2-5; TRBD2 matches 8 bases. The germline V gene encodes CDR1 LNHDA and CDR2 SQIVND (reference sequence). This CDR3 spans 13 amino acids. J lost 4 bases, V lost 3 bases, and 1 base had no gene match. CDR3 loop: CASSISGGETQYF. CDR3 bases: TGTGCCAGTAGTATCAGCGGGGGAGAGACCCAGTACTTC.

This chain links TRBV6-1 with TRBJ2-5; TRBD1 aligns across 8 bases. CDR3 size: 14 residues. V lost 6 bases and J lost 5; bases outside the gene matches: 8. Germline V gene sequence: CDR1 MNHNS, CDR2 SASEGT. CDR3 sequence: CASRWTGSKETQYF. CDR3 in DNA: TGTGCCAGCAGATGGACAGGGAGCAAGGAGACCCAGTACTTC.

This clonotype was recorded many times. The gene calls are TRBV6-2 or TRBV6-3 and TRBJ2-5, with 8 bases identical to TRBD2. Germline CDR1 is MNHEY and CDR2 is SVGEGT. J lost 5 bases, V lost 4 bases, and 15 bases had no gene match. The CDR3 sequence is 17 residues long. For the CDR3, the DNA is TGTGCCAGCAGTTCTTTGACGGGGAGCGGGAGAGGCGAGACCCAGTACTTC. Its translation is CASSSLTGSGRGETQYF.

The chain links TRBV7-6 to TRBJ2-7, with a possible D match to TRBD2 (5 bases). Trimming took 0 bases from V and 0 from J, leaving 9 bases between them. The CDR3 totals 15 residues. Germline V lookup: CDR1 SGHVS, CDR2 FNYEAQ. This chain's CDR3 is CASSLAGDSSYEQYF. The CDR3 DNA reads TGTGCCAGCAGCTTAGCGGGAGATTCCTCCTACGAGCAGTACTTC.

V and J are TRBV7-8 and TRBJ2-4; D may be TRBD1 (6 bases). The CDR3 consists of 14 residues. From germline, CDR1 is SGHVS and CDR2 FQNEAQ. Trimming pared 7 bases from V and 0 bases from J, leaving 10 bases between. CDR3 protein: CASNPGQAKNIQYF. The CDR3 coding sequence is TGTGCCAGCAACCCGGGACAAGCCAAAAACATTCAGTACTTC.

The chain carries TRBV14 and TRBJ2-7, with D possibly TRBD1 on 5 matching bases. V lost 1 base and J lost 2, with 6 bases in between. The CDR3 spans 13 residues. In germline, CDR1 is SGHDN, CDR2 FVKESK. CDR3 DNA sequence: TGTGCCAGCAGCCAAGCGACAGCCTACGAGCAGTACTTC. This encodes CASSQATAYEQYF.

The J gene is TRBJ1-1, the V gene TRBV12-3 or TRBV12-4; D gene unclear. V was clipped by 9 bases and J by 1 base, with 9 bases between them. CDR3 length equals 12 residues. The CDR3 DNA is TGTGCCAGGCCCCCAGGGAACACTGAAGCTTTCTTT. Translating gives CARPPGNTEAFF.

The V and J genes are TRBV5-4 and TRBJ2-1; 7 nucleotides line up with TRBD2. Germline values: CDR1 SGHNT, CDR2 YYREEE (reference sequence). The CDR3 extends over 15 amino acids. V was pared by 4 bases and J by 9 bases, with 13 bases of the junction left unmatched. CDR3 bases: TGTGCCAGCAGCGCCTCGGGACTCCCGGGGGGTGAGCAGTTCTTC. Translated, it gives CASSASGLPGGEQFF.

This clonotype has ten or more counts. J is TRBJ2-1 and V is TRBV24-1; 10 bases agree with TRBD1. V was clipped by 4 bases and J by 6 bases; unmatched bases: 8. In germline, CDR1 is KGHDR, CDR2 SFDVKD. The CDR3 has 16 residues. The CDR3: CATSEFSGQGFNEQFF. CDR3 DNA: TGTGCCACCAGTGAATTTTCGGGACAGGGGTTCAATGAGCAGTTCTTC.